This TCR beta chain was identified during a study of Graves' ophthalmopathy and Graves' hyperthyroidism. Points from the study as a whole: The model flagged ophthalmopathy progression at about 71% sensitivity and 72% to 85% specificity. Blood shared most expanded thyroid clonotypes above 0.001 frequency.

Orbital computed tomography, thyroid ultrasound, TRAb, serum thyroxine and clinical symptoms formed the basis of diagnosis. V lost 3 bases and J lost 1; bases outside the gene matches: 8. This CDR3 contains 17 residues. Germline V gene sequence: CDR1 LNHDA, CDR2 SQIVND (reference sequence). RNA served as the template for amplifying TCR beta CDR3 regions. HTBI-primed first-round RT-PCR preceded second-round multiplex PCR. TCRdb re-analysed the multiplex PCR reads in MiXCR, keeping a single row per CDR3 protein. The profile shows some 350,000 distinct CDR3 sequences, approximately 17% of them singletons. This clonotype has at least ten counts. No antigen is known for it.

Sequenced input: peripheral blood. The TCR comes from an adult woman with stable Graves' hyperthyroidism. V and J are TRBV19 and TRBJ2-5, with 10 bases that match TRBD1. CDR3 coding DNA: TGTGCCAGTAGTATGTGGGGGACAGGGGTGCCCCAAGAGACCCAGTACTTC. Protein: CASSMWGTGVPQETQYF.